These 30 T cell receptor beta chains were sequenced from one sample in a study of T cell clonality in common variable immunodeficiency. The study, taken as a whole, reports: Common variable immunodeficiency TCR beta sequences reportedly had fewer deletions and N-nucleotide insertions.

Profiling relied on immunoSEQ multiplex PCR, and the TCRdb table lists in-frame clones only, not all of them. The sample presents 15,000 to 20,000 clones, none singletons. Their antigen targets remain unknown. Material for sequencing was peripheral blood mononuclear cells. These receptors all stem from a human donor with common variable immunodeficiency.

For this clone: The read gets to within 3 residues of the CDR3 end, and the germline J gene fills in the rest. The chain recombines TRBV19 with TRBJ1-5; weak D call: TRBD1 (5 bases). Trimming took 6 bases from V and 5 from J, leaving 8 bases between them. The CDR3 has 12 amino acids. Germline V CDR1 and CDR2: LNHDA, SQIVND (reference sequence). The CDR3 region is CASRSGDQPQHF. Partial CDR3 DNA: TGTGCCAGTAGATCGGGGGATCAGCCC.

This clone was detected a few times. The read terminates 3 residues ahead of where the CDR3 ends, so the germline J gene completes it. The chain carries TRBV6-4 and TRBJ2-3, with 11 bases lining up with TRBD2. This CDR3 spans 15 amino acids. Losses at the gene ends were 7 bases for V and 5 bases for J; bases not matched to a gene: 8. Germline CDR1 MRHNA, CDR2 SNTAGT. The CDR3 loop reads CASKLSTSGKDTQYF. The part of the CDR3 DNA that was read is TGTGCCAGCAAACTTTCGACTAGCGGGAAAGATACG.

This clone has ten or more counts. The observed sequence ends 3 residues before the CDR3 terminus, with the missing tail filled in from the germline J gene. The chain employs TRBV10-3 and TRBJ2-3; 10 bases map to TRBD2. Trimming at V came to 0 bases and at J to 5 bases, leaving 8 bases not matched to a gene. This CDR3 region has 17 residues. Looked up from germline, CDR1 is ENHRY and CDR2 is SYGVKD. The sequenced part of the CDR3 DNA is TGTGCCATCAGTGAGTCCCTTACGGCTAGCGGGGGAGATACG. Translated, it gives CAISESLTASGGDT. The whole CDR3 reads CAISESLTASGGDTQYF.

On this clone itself: The read terminates 3 residues ahead of where the CDR3 ends, so the germline J gene completes it. The chain joins TRBV20-1 to TRBJ2-7; TRBD1 is a possible D gene (6 bases). The V end was cut by 0 bases, the J end by 3 bases, with 12 bases between. Germline loops: CDR1 DFQATT, CDR2 SNEGSKA (reference sequence). The CDR3 sequence is 14 residues long. The CDR3 reads CSAREDRLYYEQYF. The DNA read from the CDR3 is TGCAGTGCTAGAGAGGACAGACTTTACTACGAG.

About this clone itself: The CDR3 end is not reached by the read, which stops 3 residues before it; the germline J gene fills it in. The chain is built from TRBV5-1 and TRBJ2-4; TRBD2 matches 14 bases. The V segment lost 4 bases and the J segment 6 bases; nucleotides outside the gene matches: 6. This CDR3 is built from 16 residues. Germline assignment: CDR1 SGHRS and CDR2 YFSETQ. Here the CDR3 reads CASSAGGTSGRNIQYF. Partial CDR3 DNA: TGCGCCAGCAGCGCGGGTGGGACTAGCGGGAGAAACATT.

As to this clone: Read data end 3 residues before the CDR3 end; the end is taken from the germline J gene. The chain employs TRBV6-2 or TRBV6-3 and TRBJ2-1; weak D call: TRBD1 (6 bases). V lost 5 bases to trimming and J lost 6 bases, with 14 bases between them. CDR3 length: 14 amino acids. CDR1 and CDR2 from the germline V gene are MNHEY and SVGEGT. CDR3 region: CASSVTGIANEQFF. CDR3 bases read: TGTGCCAGCAGTGTGACAGGAATAGCCAATGAG.

This clone was observed many times. With the read ending 3 residues before the CDR3 end, the germline J gene is used to fill in that end. This chain uses TRBV5-1 with TRBJ1-1; no definite D call. This CDR3 comprises 14 residues. Germline V gene sequence: CDR1 SGHRS, CDR2 YFSETQ. CDR3 DNA, as far as it was read: TGCGCCAGCAGCTTGTACCCCCCCCCTCGGGGA. This codes for CASSLYPPPRG. The whole CDR3 region reads CASSLYPPPRGAFF.

Notes on this clone: The read ends 3 residues early relative to the CDR3; the germline J gene fills the gap. The chain joins TRBV7-9 to TRBJ2-7, with TRBD1 as a possible D gene (5 bases). This CDR3 has 15 residues. V was trimmed by 5 bases and J by 6 bases, leaving 20 bases between them. Germline loops: CDR1 SEHNR, CDR2 FQNEAQ (reference sequence). The CDR3 loop is CASSQAAGKVGEQYF. The covered CDR3 bases are TGTGCCAGCAGCCAGGCGGCAGGGAAGGTAGGCGAG.

This clone was recorded many times. The CDR3 end is not reached by the read, which stops 3 residues before it; the germline J gene fills it in. The chain couples TRBV5-1 to TRBJ1-2; the match to TRBD1 covers 7 bases. Per germline, CDR1 SGHRS and CDR2 YFSETQ. The ends lost 5 bases at V and 4 bases at J; junction bases unmatched: 11. The CDR3 consists of 15 residues. CDR3 loop: CASRERRDSLYGYTF. CDR3 bases read: TGCGCCAGCAGAGAAAGGAGGGACAGCCTCTATGGC.

In its sample, this clone was seen a few times. The CDR3 end is not reached by the read, which stops 3 residues before it; the germline J gene fills it in. The chain employs TRBV18 and TRBJ1-4; possibly TRBD1 for D (6 bases). The CDR3 has 12 amino acids. Per germline, CDR1 KGHSH and CDR2 LQKENI. Trimming removed 3 bases at V and 7 bases at J, with 6 bases between. The part of the CDR3 DNA that was read is TGTGCCAGCTCACCGGGGGCTGAAAAA. Translating it yields CASSPGAEK. The whole CDR3 sequence is CASSPGAEKLFF.

In regard to this clone: The CDR3 goes on 3 residues after the read ends, and that part is filled in from the germline J gene. The rearrangement joins TRBV18 to TRBJ2-7, with D possibly matching TRBD1 (6 bases). Trimming removed 1 base from V and 2 bases from J, with 6 bases in between. The CDR3 contains 13 residues. Germline V gives CDR1 KGHSH, CDR2 LQKENI. CDR3 DNA (partial): TGTGCCAGCTCACCACGGGACACCTACGAG. Its protein product is CASSPRDTYE. The CDR3 in full is CASSPRDTYEQYF.

This clone was seen at least ten times. CDR3 sequence: CASSLGQGGYNEQFF. The sequenced part of the CDR3 DNA is TGTGCCAGCAGTTTGGGACAGGGGGGTTACAATGAG. The chain links TRBV28 to TRBJ2-1; 11 nucleotides line up with TRBD1. The CDR3 end falls 3 residues outside the read, so it is completed with the germline J gene. This CDR3 has 15 residues. The germline CDR1 and CDR2 sequences are MDHEN and SYDVKM. With 3 bases clipped from V and 4 bases from J, the junction kept 2 bases outside the gene matches.

A note on this clone: The read terminates 3 residues ahead of where the CDR3 ends, so the germline J gene completes it. The J gene is TRBJ2-1, the V gene TRBV5-1; TRBD1 is a possible D gene (6 bases). Trimming shortened V by 4 bases and J by 0 bases, and 17 bases separated the two germline ends. The germline gives CDR1 SGHRS, CDR2 YFSETQ. The CDR3 spans 17 residues. Here the CDR3 reads CASSLGRGTSSYNEQFF. The CDR3 DNA, read in part, is TGCGCCAGCAGCCTTGGCAGGGGAACGAGCTCCTACAATGAG.

A few counts support this clone. CDR3 DNA, as far as it was read: TGTGCCAGCAGTGTTCTAGCGGGGGGCACAGATACG. It is translated as CASSVLAGGTDT. The whole CDR3 region reads CASSVLAGGTDTQYF. The genes are TRBV2 and TRBJ2-3; 10 positions agree with TRBD2. The CDR3 end falls 3 residues outside the read, so it is completed with the germline J gene. V was clipped by 4 bases and J by 1 base; unmatched bases: 2. The CDR3 runs 15 residues. Germline V gene sequence: CDR1 SNHLY, CDR2 FYNNEI.

The CDR3 spells CASSPGLAGTYEQYF. The CDR3 bases that were read are TGTGCCAGCTCACCAGGGCTAGCGGGTACCTACGAG. The chain recombines TRBV18 with TRBJ2-7; 8 nucleotides match TRBD2. The read falls 3 residues short of the CDR3 end, and the missing part is taken from the germline J gene. The germline gives CDR1 KGHSH, CDR2 LQKENI. V lost 2 bases and J lost 2; bases outside the gene matches: 5. The CDR3 sequence is 15 residues long.

This clone was seen ten or more times. Read data end 3 residues before the CDR3 end; the end is taken from the germline J gene. V is TRBV5-1 and J is TRBJ1-2; D perhaps matches TRBD1 (5 bases). V lost 0 bases and J 4 bases, leaving 13 bases between the germline ends. Germline V gene sequence: CDR1 SGHRS, CDR2 YFSETQ. The CDR3 loop spans 15 amino acids. Incomplete CDR3 DNA: TGCGCCAGCAGCTTGGACGGGGGAAAGACCTATGGC. Translating gives CASSLDGGKTYG. The whole CDR3 protein reads CASSLDGGKTYGYTF.

As for this clone: The read finishes 3 residues shy of the CDR3 end, and the germline J gene is used to complete it. This chain links TRBV11-3 with TRBJ1-2; 9 bases match TRBD1. Germline V gene data show CDR1 as SGHNT and CDR2 as YENEEA. Trimming cost V 4 bases and J 3 bases; bases outside gene matches: 3. This CDR3 has 14 amino acids. The CDR3 DNA, read in part, is TGTGCCAGCAGCTACAGGGGGCTGGACTATGGC. This codes for CASSYRGLDYG. From start to end, the CDR3 is CASSYRGLDYGYTF.

As concerns this clone: The read stops 3 residues short of the end of the CDR3; the missing end is completed from the germline J gene. V is TRBV5-1 and J is TRBJ2-2; possible D gene TRBD2, 5 bases. There are 18 residues in the CDR3. Germline V gene data show CDR1 as SGHRS and CDR2 as YFSETQ. V was cut by 4 bases and J by 0 bases, with 19 bases left in between. Incomplete CDR3 DNA: TGCGCCAGCAGCGCCGTAGTACTAGTGAAGGCGAACACCGGGGAG. Protein product: CASSAVVLVKANTGE. The whole CDR3 protein is CASSAVVLVKANTGELFF.

This clone came up many times. Coverage ceases 3 residues before the CDR3 finishes, and the germline J gene fills in the end. The V gene is TRBV20-1, the J gene TRBJ1-6, with TRBD1 matching over 7 bases. CDR3 length: 14 residues. CDR1 and CDR2 from the germline V gene are DFQATT and SNEGSKA (reference sequence). With 6 bases clipped from V and 5 bases from J, the junction kept 7 bases outside the gene matches. The CDR3 protein is CSAGLGGHNSPLHF. CDR3 DNA, as far as it was read: TGCAGTGCGGGACTAGGGGGCCATAATTCACCC.

On this clone itself: The sequenced fragment ends 3 residues before the CDR3 boundary, so the rest is inferred from the germline J gene. The rearrangement uses TRBV7-2 and TRBJ2-1; 11 bases align to TRBD2. The germline V gene has CDR1 SGHTA and CDR2 FQGNSA. With V trimmed by 5 bases and J by 7 bases, 7 bases remained unmatched. This CDR3 is built from 15 residues. Here the CDR3 reads CASSPTSGSGNEQFF. The sequenced part of the CDR3 DNA is TGTGCCAGCAGCCCAACTAGCGGGAGTGGTAATGAG.

This clone turned up a few times. Read sequence stops 3 residues before the CDR3 end, and the germline J gene provides the missing end. V gene TRBV18 combines with J gene TRBJ2-3; maybe TRBD1 (5 bases). Trimming pared 2 bases from V and 0 bases from J, leaving 12 bases between. The CDR3 length is 16 residues. CDR1 and CDR2 (germline): KGHSH, LQKENI. CDR3 bases read: TGTGCCAGCTCACCAGCAGGGAAAGAAAGCACAGATACG. Its protein is CASSPAGKESTDT. The CDR3 in its entirety is CASSPAGKESTDTQYF.

This clone was observed a few times. The CDR3 spells CASSEGLAGKAQYF. The part of the CDR3 DNA that was read is TGTGCCAGCAGTGAGGGGCTAGCGGGAAAGGCG. V usage is TRBV6-1 and J usage is TRBJ2-3; 9 bases are shared with TRBD2. The observed sequence ends 3 residues before the CDR3 terminus, with the missing tail filled in from the germline J gene. Germline values: CDR1 MNHNS, CDR2 SASEGT. The CDR3 has 14 residues.

In this sample, this clone turned up a few times. Coverage ceases 3 residues before the CDR3 finishes, and the germline J gene fills in the end. The chain combines TRBV5-1 with TRBJ1-6, with D possibly matching TRBD1 (5 bases). Germline loops: CDR1 SGHRS, CDR2 YFSETQ. The CDR3 is 14 residues long. V lost 4 bases and J 4 bases, leaving 9 bases between the germline ends. The CDR3 loop is CASSPQGYNSPLHF. The sequenced part of the CDR3 DNA is TGCGCCAGCAGCCCCCAGGGATATAATTCACCC.

Only a few counts were recorded for this clone. The read terminates 3 residues before the CDR3 end, so the remaining end is supplied by the germline J gene. This chain joins TRBV2 and TRBJ1-6, with 9 bases aligning to TRBD1. V shed 6 bases and J 7 bases; nucleotides not matched to a gene: 7. This CDR3 has 15 amino acids. Germline V gives CDR1 SNHLY, CDR2 FYNNEI. Partial CDR3 DNA: TGTGCCAGCAGGGTACAGGGGGCGTCGAATTCACCC. Translating gives CASRVQGASNSP. The whole CDR3 reads CASRVQGASNSPLHF.

This clone was counted between two and nine times. CDR3 DNA, as far as it was read: TGTGCCAGCGCCCGGTCCGGACAACCCGGTTATGGC. Its protein product is CASARSGQPGYG. The entire CDR3 protein is CASARSGQPGYGYTF. V is TRBV6-2 or TRBV6-3 and J is TRBJ1-2; D perhaps matches TRBD1 (5 bases). The read comes to an end 3 residues before the CDR3 does, leaving the germline J gene to fill in the end. V shed 8 bases and J shed 5 bases, with 21 bases lying between them. The germline V gene encodes CDR1 MNHEY and CDR2 SVGEGT. CDR3 length equals 15 residues.

This clone has just a few counts. With the read ending 3 residues before the CDR3 end, the germline J gene is used to fill in that end. This chain links TRBV6-2 or TRBV6-3 with TRBJ2-1; the match to TRBD2 covers 8 bases. Germline assignment: CDR1 MNHEY and CDR2 SVGEGT. V gave up 6 bases and J gave up 4 bases; unmatched junction bases: 14. This CDR3 has 17 residues. This CDR3 is CASSRTPGLAVYNEQFF. The part of the CDR3 DNA that was read is TGTGCCAGCAGCAGAACCCCCGGACTAGCAGTATACAATGAG.

This clone was detected many times. The read falls 3 residues short of the CDR3 end, and the missing part is taken from the germline J gene. The chain uses TRBV18 and TRBJ2-5, with 7 positions matching TRBD2. There are 17 residues in the CDR3. V trimming: 3 bases; J trimming: 0 bases; junction bases outside the gene matches: 10. Germline-derived CDR1 and CDR2 are KGHSH and LQKENI. The CDR3 DNA, read in part, is TGTGCCAGCTCACCTGGCCCCGGGGGAGGGGACCAAGAGACC. Protein product: CASSPGPGGGDQET. The CDR3 in its entirety is CASSPGPGGGDQETQYF.

In its sample, this clone was seen many times. The read terminates 3 residues before the CDR3 end, so the remaining end is supplied by the germline J gene. The chain employs TRBV7-9 and TRBJ2-3; a weak D match, TRBD1 (6 bases). Germline V lookup: CDR1 SEHNR, CDR2 FQNEAQ (reference sequence). V was shortened by 6 bases and J by 0 bases, with 13 bases between the two germline ends. The CDR3 spans 15 residues. CDR3 bases read: TGTGCCAGCAGTCTGCGAGACAGGAGCACAGATACG. Protein product: CASSLRDRSTDT. The whole CDR3 protein is CASSLRDRSTDTQYF. The whole variable domain, filled in from reference TRBV7-9 and TRBJ2-3, reads DTGVSQNPRHKITKRGQNVTFRCDPISEHNRLYWYRQTLGQGPEFLTYFQNEAQLEKSRLLSDRFSAERPKGSFSTLEIQRTEQGDSAMYLCASSLRDRSTDTQYFGPGTRLTVL.

At least ten counts were recorded for this clone. The read halts 3 residues ahead of the CDR3 end, with the missing end drawn from the germline J gene. The chain has TRBV5-4 and TRBJ1-2; perhaps TRBD1 as D (6 bases). CDR3 length: 14 residues. The germline V and J ends were trimmed by 2 bases and 4 bases, with 12 bases remaining between them. CDR1 and CDR2 (germline): SGHNT, YYREEE (reference sequence). The CDR3 DNA, read in part, is TGTGCCAGCAGCTTCGCAGGGGCTTTCTATGGC. Its protein product is CASSFAGAFYG. The CDR3, in full, reads CASSFAGAFYGYTF.

This clone was seen ten or more times. The read ends 3 residues shy of where the CDR3 ends; the end is completed using the germline J gene. The V gene is TRBV7-3, the J gene TRBJ2-6; 8 bases map to TRBD1. Germline V lookup: CDR1 SGHTA, CDR2 FQGTGA. V dropped 2 bases and J dropped 0; count of bases not matched to a gene: 3. The CDR3 extends over 17 amino acids. The DNA read from the CDR3 is TGTGCCAGCAGCTTATCGGACAGGGTCTCTGGGGCCAACGTC. As protein: CASSLSDRVSGANV. In full, the CDR3 reads CASSLSDRVSGANVLTF.